This TCR gamma chain was captured by sequencing in a study of Vδ1+ human thymocytes. Overall study findings and caveats: About 20% of thymic delta-chain sequences were Vdelta2, with few Vdelta3, unlike blood Vdelta1+ controls. Bulk data may be misread because of unexpected Vdelta2 sequences. Thymic TRG and TRD repertoires appeared highly polyclonal.

The template was reverse-transcribed extracted RNA. The CDR3 regions were amplified by multiplex PCR from V-gene primers to a constant-region primer. TCRdb re-called the multiplex PCR reads through CATT. The table includes over 20,000 gamma-chain clones, roughly 13% detected once. Note on this clone: Its antigen is not known. At one end the junction does not follow the germline gene, possibly because of a read error.

CDR3 length: 16 residues. CDR1 and CDR2 (germline): VINAFY, YDVSNSKD. Alphabeta T cells were depleted, then CD3+ Vdelta1+ Vdelta2- thymocytes were FACS-sorted. Sorted Vdelta1+ thymocytes were roughly 96% to 99.6% pure. The TCR comes from a child less than two years old who had congenital heart surgery. The sample taken for sequencing was Vdelta1+ gamma-delta thymocytes from the thymus. Subset of the sample: FACS-sorted CD3+ TCRalphabeta- TCRVdelta1+ TCRVdelta2- thymocytes. V usage is TRGV5 and J usage is TRGJP. CDR3 amino acids: CATWDRHELGKKIKVF. CDR3 DNA sequence: TGTGCCACCTGGGACAGGCATGAGTTGGGCAAAAAAATCAAGGTATTT.